These 30 T cell receptor beta chains came from one sample sequenced in a study of cytomegalovirus exposure and HLA in healthy donors. The PCR employed 60 Vbeta primers together with 13 Jbeta primers. Clones were sequenced by immunoSEQ multiplex PCR, and TCRdb holds only the in-frame ones, with some missing. Of fewer than 250,000 clones listed, around 75% are singletons. Sequenced material: PBMCs. Receptors originate from a young woman in good health and CMV-seronegative.

The rearrangement uses TRBV11-3 and TRBJ2-3, with D perhaps TRBD2 (7 bases). Trimming pared 5 bases from V and 1 base from J, leaving 16 bases between. CDR3 length: 16 residues. Germline CDR1 is SGHNT and CDR2 is YENEEA. CDR3 in amino acids: CASSTGTTRGTDTQYF. Here the CDR3 DNA reads TGTGCCAGCAGCACAGGGACTACACGAGGCACAGATACGCAGTATTTT.

The chain links TRBV5-6 to TRBJ2-7, with D perhaps TRBD1 (5 bases). V was shortened by 4 bases and J by 5 bases, with 16 bases between the two germline ends. The germline CDR1 and CDR2 sequences are SGHDT and YYEEEE. The CDR3 has 14 amino acids. The CDR3 nucleotides are TGTGCCAGCAGCCCTTCAGGGTTTTCCCACGAGCAGTACTTC. This translates into CASSPSGFSHEQYF. The full variable domain, its missing parts supplied by reference TRBV5-6 and TRBJ2-7, is DAGVTQSPTHLIKTRGQQVTLRCSPKSGHDTVSWYQQALGQGPQFIFQYYEEEERQRGNFPDRFSGHQFPNYSSELNVNALLLGDSALYLCASSPSGFSHEQYFGPGTRLTVT.

About this clone itself: This sample also contains other DNA sequences that code for the same CDR3. The genes are TRBV30 and TRBJ1-6, with TRBD1 matching 7 bases. This CDR3 comprises 13 residues. CDR1 is GTSNPN, CDR2 SVGIG, per germline (reference sequence). V gave up 1 base and J gave up 7 bases; unmatched junction bases: 1. CDR3 bases: TGTGCCTGGAGTGGACAGGGAAATTCACCCCTCCACTTT. It specifies CAWSGQGNSPLHF.

V usage is TRBV10-3 and J usage is TRBJ2-2; no clear D gene. This CDR3 spans 13 amino acids. The ends were cut back, 0 bases at V and 8 bases at J, with 7 bases in the middle. Germline-derived CDR1 and CDR2 are ENHRY and SYGVKD. The CDR3 region is CAISESAPGELFF. CDR3 DNA: TGTGCCATCAGTGAGTCGGCTCCAGGGGAGCTGTTTTTT.

CDR3 sequence: CATSRSRTSGKGEQYF. CDR3 bases: TGTGCCACCAGCAGATCCCGGACTAGCGGGAAGGGCGAGCAGTACTTC. This chain uses TRBV15 with TRBJ2-7, with TRBD2 matching 12 bases. CDR3 length: 16 amino acids. Germline V gene lookup returns CDR1 LNHNV and CDR2 YYDKDF (reference sequence). J gave up 6 bases and V 2 bases, and 8 bases lay outside the gene matches.

V usage is TRBV29-1 and J usage is TRBJ2-7, with D possibly matching TRBD2 (5 bases). The CDR3 extends over 14 amino acids. V dropped 4 bases and J dropped 2 bases, with 15 bases sitting between them. The germline V gene encodes CDR1 SQVTM and CDR2 ANQGSEA. Here the CDR3 DNA reads TGCAGCGTTGTCCCGCGGGCGTCCCCCTACGAGCAGTACTTC. Its protein is CSVVPRASPYEQYF.

On this clone: One junction end does not reproduce the germline sequence, and a read error may be involved. This rearrangement joins TRBV6-5 to TRBJ1-4, with 9 bases matching TRBD1. This CDR3 comprises 15 residues. Germline V lookup: CDR1 MNHEY, CDR2 SVGAGI. The CDR3 nucleotides read TGTGCCGGCAGTTACTCGCGGACAGGGGACGGAAAACTGTTTTTT. It specifies CAGSYSRTGDGKLFF.

The J gene is TRBJ1-1, the V gene TRBV30; TRBD1 might be the D (5 bases). The CDR3 consists of 13 residues. Germline V gene data show CDR1 as GTSNPN and CDR2 as SVGIG (reference sequence). The V end was cut by 4 bases, the J end by 0 bases, with 9 bases between. CDR3 loop: CAWKTELNTEAFF. For the CDR3, the DNA is TGTGCCTGGAAGACAGAGCTGAACACTGAAGCTTTCTTT.

This chain links TRBV7-6 with TRBJ2-7; 10 nucleotides align to TRBD2. The CDR3 spans 15 residues. V trimming: 2 bases; J trimming: 0 bases; junction bases outside the gene matches: 1. Per the germline V gene, CDR1 is SGHVS and CDR2 is FNYEAQ. The CDR3 DNA reads as TGTGCCAGCAGCTTACTAGCGGGAGTCTCCTACGAGCAGTACTTC. Its protein is CASSLLAGVSYEQYF.

The J gene is TRBJ1-1, the V gene TRBV28, with TRBD1 identical over 8 bases. Germline CDR1 reads MDHEN; CDR2 reads SYDVKM. V was pared by 2 bases and J by 5 bases, with 4 bases of the junction left unmatched. The CDR3 consists of 14 residues. CDR3 nucleotides: TGTGCCAGCAGTTTACAGGGGGCTAGGACTGAAGCTTTCTTT. Translation: CASSLQGARTEAFF.

This clone was observed once. This CDR3 reads CASSYRGPDGYTF. In DNA form, the CDR3 reads TGTGCCAGCAGCTACAGGGGGCCGGATGGCTACACCTTC. This chain connects TRBV5-6 to TRBJ1-2, with 9 bases matching TRBD1. J gave up 6 bases and V 3 bases, and 3 bases lay outside the gene matches. The CDR3 totals 13 residues. The V gene's germline CDR1 is SGHDT and CDR2 YYEEEE.

This chain links TRBV5-1 with TRBJ1-1; 10 nucleotides match TRBD1. J gave up 5 bases and V 5 bases, and 6 bases lay outside the gene matches. The V gene's germline CDR1 is SGHRS and CDR2 YFSETQ. The CDR3 is 14 residues long. The CDR3 sequence: CASSWTGGSTEAFF. The CDR3 nucleotides are TGCGCCAGCAGTTGGACAGGGGGTTCAACTGAAGCTTTCTTT.

The V and J genes are TRBV7-8 and TRBJ1-2, with TRBD1 as a possible D gene (5 bases). Trimming removed 7 bases at V and 7 bases at J, with 19 bases between. The CDR3 has 14 residues. In germline, CDR1 is SGHVS, CDR2 FQNEAQ. CDR3 protein: CASTGGGIPGGYTF. In nucleotides, the CDR3 is TGTGCCAGCACCGGGGGGGGGATTCCTGGTGGCTACACCTTC. The full variable domain, rest sourced from reference TRBV7-8 and TRBJ1-2, is GAGVSQSPRYKVAKRGQDVALRCDPISGHVSLFWYQQALGQGPEFLTYFQNEAQLDKSGLPSDRFFAERPEGSVSTLKIQRTQQEDSAVYLCASTGGGIPGGYTFGSGTRLTVV.

The chain links TRBV6-5 to TRBJ1-5; D gene unclear. The CDR3 length is 14 residues. Trimming pared 4 bases from V and 4 bases from J, leaving 11 bases between. From germline, CDR1 is MNHEY and CDR2 SVGAGI. CDR3 protein: CASSCGGYNQPQHF. The DNA for the CDR3 is TGTGCCAGCAGTTGCGGAGGCTATAATCAGCCCCAGCATTTT.

The CDR3 coding sequence is TGTGCCAGCAGTGAATTGGGCAGGAGCAATCAGCCCCAGCATTTT. It translates to CASSELGRSNQPQHF. The J gene is TRBJ1-5, the V gene TRBV2; D is unresolved. Germline V gene data show CDR1 as SNHLY and CDR2 as FYNNEI. The CDR3 runs 15 residues. Trimming pared 2 bases from V and 1 base from J, leaving 9 bases between.

This clone has a single count. This sequence joins TRBV19 and TRBJ2-7, with D perhaps matching TRBD2 (6 bases). The ends were cut back, 3 bases at V and 5 bases at J, with 11 bases in the middle. Germline loops: CDR1 LNHDA, CDR2 SQIVND (reference sequence). There are 13 residues in the CDR3. Here the CDR3 reads CASSIRRADEQYF. For the CDR3, the DNA is TGTGCCAGTAGTATCAGGAGGGCCGACGAGCAGTACTTC.

The chain couples TRBV29-1 to TRBJ2-3; D perhaps matches TRBD1 (5 bases). The germline V gene encodes CDR1 SQVTM and CDR2 ANQGSEA. CDR3 size: 14 residues. Trimming removed 4 bases from V and 2 bases from J, with 13 bases in between. The CDR3 sequence is CSVATGSTTDTQYF. CDR3 in DNA: TGCAGCGTTGCTACAGGATCTACCACAGATACGCAGTATTTT.

DNA of the CDR3: TGTGCCAGCAGCTTCTTATCTAATTCACCCCTCCACTTT. Amino acids: CASSFLSNSPLHF. The chain is built from TRBV5-5 and TRBJ1-6, with no clear D. The CDR3 runs 13 residues. V shed 2 bases and J shed 6 bases, with 6 bases lying between them. Germline V gene lookup returns CDR1 SGHKS and CDR2 YYEKEE (reference sequence).

The DNA for the CDR3 is TGTGCTAGTGGTCCTCAGGAAGCAGCTAACTATGGCTACACCTTC. It is translated as CASGPQEAANYGYTF. This rearrangement joins TRBV12-5 to TRBJ1-2; unclear D gene. This CDR3 has 15 residues. The germline V gene has CDR1 LGHNT and CDR2 FRNRAP. Trimming shortened V by 5 bases and J by 0 bases, and 13 bases separated the two germline ends. The complete variable domain, with remaining parts taken from reference TRBV12-5 and TRBJ1-2, reads DARVTQTPRHKVTEMGQEVTMRCQPILGHNTVFWYRQTMMQGLELLAYFRNRAPLDDSGMPKDRFSAEMPDATLATLKIQPSEPRDSAVYFCASGPQEAANYGYTFGSGTRLTVV.

The rearrangement links TRBV5-5 to TRBJ2-2, with TRBD2 matching 9 bases. Trimming removed 4 bases from V and 10 bases from J; junction bases left unmatched: 11. Germline V gene sequence: CDR1 SGHKS, CDR2 YYEKEE (reference sequence). This CDR3 comprises 15 residues. The CDR3 DNA reads TGTGCCAGCAGCAAGGGACTAGCTAGGGTGGCGGAGCTGTTTTTT. As protein: CASSKGLARVAELFF.

The chain employs TRBV7-9 and TRBJ2-2, with TRBD2 matching 7 bases. Per germline, CDR1 SEHNR and CDR2 FQNEAQ (reference sequence). The CDR3 is 15 residues long. V trimming: 11 bases; J trimming: 1 base; junction bases outside the gene matches: 10. CDR3 in DNA: TGTGCCGGGCCGGTCCAGCGGGAGAACACCGGGGAGCTGTTTTTT. Translating it yields CAGPVQRENTGELFF.

The chain employs TRBV4-2 and TRBJ2-2; D gene ambiguous. This CDR3 is 17 amino acids long. V gave up 1 base and J gave up 0 bases, with 12 bases separating them. The germline V gene has CDR1 LGHNA and CDR2 YNFKEQ. CDR3 sequence: CASSQGKSEANTGELFF. In DNA form, the CDR3 reads TGTGCCAGCAGCCAAGGAAAGTCAGAGGCGAACACCGGGGAGCTGTTTTTT.

The chain links TRBV5-5 to TRBJ1-1; TRBD1 matches at 7 bases. The CDR3 is 15 residues long. V was clipped by 0 bases and J by 2 bases; unmatched bases: 4. Germline values: CDR1 SGHKS, CDR2 YYEKEE (reference sequence). This chain's CDR3 is CASSLVGTANTEAFF. In nucleotides, the CDR3 is TGTGCCAGCAGCTTGGTTGGGACAGCTAACACTGAAGCTTTCTTT.

The rearrangement links TRBV6-1 to TRBJ2-2; weak D call: TRBD2 (7 bases). V lost 7 bases and J 3 bases, leaving 12 bases between the germline ends. Germline V gene data show CDR1 as MNHNS and CDR2 as SASEGT. CDR3 length: 14 amino acids. CDR3 bases: TGTGCCAGCAACGGGGGGCTTTACACCGGGGAGCTGTTTTTT. Residues: CASNGGLYTGELFF.

V and J are TRBV6-1 and TRBJ2-5; weak D call: TRBD2 (7 bases). V lost 11 bases to trimming and J lost 5 bases, with 18 bases between them. The CDR3 has 13 amino acids. The V gene's germline CDR1 is MNHNS and CDR2 SASEGT. For the CDR3, the DNA is TGTGCCTGGGGGGGGGAGAGGGGGGAGACCCAGTACTTC. Protein product: CAWGGERGETQYF.

Only one count was recorded for this clone. CDR3 region: CASSPGTRSFHEQYF. The CDR3 DNA follows: TGCGCCAGCAGCCCCGGGACTAGGAGTTTCCACGAGCAGTACTTC. The chain is built from TRBV5-1 and TRBJ2-7, with 8 bases fitting TRBD2. The CDR3 length is 15 residues. CDR1 and CDR2 (germline): SGHRS, YFSETQ. Trimming removed 4 bases from V and 5 bases from J; junction bases left unmatched: 11. The full variable domain, with the rest looked up from reference TRBV5-1 and TRBJ2-7, is KAGVTQTPRYLIKTRGQQVTLSCSPISGHRSVSWYQQTPGQGLQFLFEYFSETQRNKGNFPGRFSGRQFSNSRSEMNVSTLELGDSALYLCASSPGTRSFHEQYFGPGTRLTVT.

The chain has TRBV5-4 and TRBJ1-1; D is unclear. V was clipped by 2 bases and J by 2 bases, with 10 bases between them. Germline loops: CDR1 SGHNT, CDR2 YYREEE (reference sequence). There are 14 residues in the CDR3. CDR3: CASSFSSGNTEAFF. The CDR3 DNA reads as TGTGCCAGCAGCTTTAGTTCAGGAAACACTGAAGCTTTCTTT.

J is TRBJ2-2 and V is TRBV10-3; 11 nucleotides align to TRBD2. V shed 5 bases and J 7 bases; nucleotides not matched to a gene: 6. The CDR3 runs to 15 residues. Looked up from germline, CDR1 is ENHRY and CDR2 is SYGVKD. CDR3 sequence reads: CAISPGTSGGGELFF. The CDR3 DNA follows: TGTGCCATCAGTCCCGGGACTAGCGGCGGCGGGGAGCTGTTTTTT.

The V and J genes are TRBV19 and TRBJ1-4, with TRBD1 matching 7 bases. The CDR3 covers 15 residues. Trimming at V came to 5 bases and at J to 5 bases, leaving 8 bases not matched to a gene. Per the germline V gene, CDR1 is LNHDA and CDR2 is SQIVND (reference sequence). The CDR3 DNA is TGTGCCAGTAGTTCTCGGACAGGACAGAATGAAAAACTGTTTTTT. The encoded protein is CASSSRTGQNEKLFF.

The V and J genes are TRBV14 and TRBJ2-1; D uncertain. V was clipped by 3 bases and J by 3 bases, with 12 bases between them. The CDR3 is made up of 15 amino acids. Germline values: CDR1 SGHDN, CDR2 FVKESK. The DNA for the CDR3 is TGTGCCAGCAGCCATGGCTCTCAACACTACAATGAGCAGTTCTTC. Residues: CASSHGSQHYNEQFF.